This T cell receptor (beta chain) was sequenced for a study of T cell repertoires in cytomegalovirus infection. Turning to the study itself: Matching HLA type, along with CMV infection, was indicated by public TCR beta signatures.

Broader study findings: HLA-C-restricted CMV-specific TCR beta clonotypes prevailed in the ex vivo response.

As regards this clonotype: Its antigen is not identified.

TCRdb fed the reads into MiXCR, producing one record per CDR3 protein. The data show some 900,000 distinct CDR3 sequences, around a third seen once. The clonotype was recovered from a human donor in good health (CMV status not recorded). Some clones in this sample may be carry-over from other donors' samples. Sequencing used cultured CD8+ T cells from PBMCs, obtained from culture after CMV antigen stimulation.

Here the CDR3 DNA reads TGTGCCAGCTCACCGAGGCGGGACACTGAAGCTTTCTTT. It translates to CASSPRRDTEAFF. This sequence joins TRBV18 and TRBJ1-1; the D is unclear. Deletions cut 3 bases from V and 3 bases from J, with 8 bases between. Looked up from germline, CDR1 is KGHSH and CDR2 is LQKENI. The CDR3 loop spans 13 amino acids. Variable domain in full (rest from reference TRBV18 and TRBJ1-1): NAGVMQNPRHLVRRRGQEARLRCSPMKGHSHVYWYRQLPEEGLKFMVYLQKENIIDESGMPKERFSAEFPKEGPSILRIQQVVRGDSAAYFCASSPRRDTEAFFGQGTRLTVV.